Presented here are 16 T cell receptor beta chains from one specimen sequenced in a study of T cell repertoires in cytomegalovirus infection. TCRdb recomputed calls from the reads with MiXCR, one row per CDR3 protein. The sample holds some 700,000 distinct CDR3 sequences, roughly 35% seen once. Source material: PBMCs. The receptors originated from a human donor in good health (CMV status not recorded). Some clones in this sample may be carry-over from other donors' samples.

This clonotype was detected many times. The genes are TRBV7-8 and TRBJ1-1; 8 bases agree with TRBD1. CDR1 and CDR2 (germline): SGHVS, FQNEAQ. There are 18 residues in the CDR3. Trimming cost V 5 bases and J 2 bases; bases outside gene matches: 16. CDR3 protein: CASSPLDGRGRHNTEAFF. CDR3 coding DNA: TGTGCCAGCAGCCCGTTAGATGGCAGGGGGCGTCACAACACTGAAGCTTTCTTT.

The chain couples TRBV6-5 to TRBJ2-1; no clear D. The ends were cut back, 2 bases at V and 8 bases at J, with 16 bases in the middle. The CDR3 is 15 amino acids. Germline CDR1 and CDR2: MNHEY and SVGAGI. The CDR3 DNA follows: TGTGCCAGCAGTTACCGAGTGGGTCCTGTCTATGAGCAGTTCTTC. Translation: CASSYRVGPVYEQFF.

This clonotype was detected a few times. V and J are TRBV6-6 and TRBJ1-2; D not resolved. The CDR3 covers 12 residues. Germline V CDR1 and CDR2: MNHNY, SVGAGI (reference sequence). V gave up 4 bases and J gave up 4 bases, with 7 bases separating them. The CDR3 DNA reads TGTGCCAGCAGTTCCTACGGCTATGGCTACACCTTC. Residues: CASSSYGYGYTF.

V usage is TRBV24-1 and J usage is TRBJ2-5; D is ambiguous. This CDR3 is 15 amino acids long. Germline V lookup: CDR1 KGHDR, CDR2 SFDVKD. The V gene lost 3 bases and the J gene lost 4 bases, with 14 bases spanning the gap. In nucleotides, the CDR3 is TGTGCCACCAGTGATCCAGATCGGAGAGTAGAGACCCAGTACTTC. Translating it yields CATSDPDRRVETQYF.

CDR3 sequence: CASSHGAKRQNSLDGYTF. CDR3 sequence (DNA): TGTGCCAGCAGCCACGGGGCCAAGCGACAGAACTCGCTGGATGGCTACACCTTC. The J gene is TRBJ1-2, the V gene TRBV7-8; a possible D gene is TRBD1 (5 bases). Germline-derived CDR1 and CDR2 are SGHVS and FQNEAQ. This CDR3 contains 18 residues. V gave up 5 bases and J gave up 6 bases, with 28 bases separating them.

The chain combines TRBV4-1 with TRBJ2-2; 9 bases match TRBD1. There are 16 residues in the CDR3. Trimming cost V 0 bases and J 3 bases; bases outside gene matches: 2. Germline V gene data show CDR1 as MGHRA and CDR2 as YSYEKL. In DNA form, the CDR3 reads TGCGCCAGCAGCCAAGAACGGACAGGGGACACCGGGGAGCTGTTTTTT. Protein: CASSQERTGDTGELFF.

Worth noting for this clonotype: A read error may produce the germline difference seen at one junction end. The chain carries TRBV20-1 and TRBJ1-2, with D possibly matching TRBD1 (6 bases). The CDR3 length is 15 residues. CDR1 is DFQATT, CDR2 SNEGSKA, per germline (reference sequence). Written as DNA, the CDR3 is TGCAGTGCTAGAGATTTGGAGGACAGCGCGTATGACTACACCTTC. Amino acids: CSARDLEDSAYDYTF.

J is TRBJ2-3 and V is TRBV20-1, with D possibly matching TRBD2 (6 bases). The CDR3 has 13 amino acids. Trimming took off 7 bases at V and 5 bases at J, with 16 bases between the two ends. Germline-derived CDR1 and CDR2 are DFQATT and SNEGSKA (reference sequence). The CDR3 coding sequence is TGCAGTGTGAGCGGGTTAAGGGGAGATACGCAGTATTTT. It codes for CSVSGLRGDTQYF.

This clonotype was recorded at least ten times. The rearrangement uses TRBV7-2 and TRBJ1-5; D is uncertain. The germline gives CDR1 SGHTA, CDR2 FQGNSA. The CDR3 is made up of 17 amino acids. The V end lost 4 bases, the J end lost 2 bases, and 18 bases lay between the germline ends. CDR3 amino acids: CASSWNPQRLGNQPQHF. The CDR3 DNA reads TGTGCCAGCAGCTGGAACCCCCAGAGGCTCGGCAATCAGCCCCAGCATTTT.

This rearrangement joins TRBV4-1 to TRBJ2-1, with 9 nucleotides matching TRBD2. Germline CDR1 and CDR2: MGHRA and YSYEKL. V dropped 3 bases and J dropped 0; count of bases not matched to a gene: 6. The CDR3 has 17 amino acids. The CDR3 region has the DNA TGCGCCAGCAGCCAGCGGGAGGGCCGAGCCTCCTACAATGAGCAGTTCTTC. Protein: CASSQREGRASYNEQFF.

CDR3 in amino acids: CASSIGTGRSNQPQHF. In DNA, the CDR3 is TGTGCCAGTAGTATAGGAACAGGGAGGAGCAATCAGCCCCAGCATTTT. The chain combines TRBV19 with TRBJ1-5; a possible D gene is TRBD1 (6 bases). The CDR3 extends over 16 amino acids. The V and J ends lost 1 base and 1 base respectively, with 11 bases between them. Germline CDR1 is LNHDA and CDR2 is SQIVND (reference sequence).

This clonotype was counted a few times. CDR3 DNA: TGTGCCAGCAGTTTAGACGGGGTCCTAAACTATGGCTACACCTTC. Translated, it gives CASSLDGVLNYGYTF. V and J are TRBV28 and TRBJ1-2; D ambiguous. The ends were cut back, 2 bases at V and 2 bases at J, with 12 bases in the middle. Germline V gives CDR1 MDHEN, CDR2 SYDVKM. CDR3 length equals 15 residues.

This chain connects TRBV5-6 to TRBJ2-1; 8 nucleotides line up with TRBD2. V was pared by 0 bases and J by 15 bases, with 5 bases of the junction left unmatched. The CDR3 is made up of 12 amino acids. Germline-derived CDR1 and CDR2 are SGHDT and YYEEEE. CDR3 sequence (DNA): TGTGCCAGCAGCTTGGCGGGGGGGGAGGGGTTCTTC. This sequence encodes CASSLAGGEGFF.

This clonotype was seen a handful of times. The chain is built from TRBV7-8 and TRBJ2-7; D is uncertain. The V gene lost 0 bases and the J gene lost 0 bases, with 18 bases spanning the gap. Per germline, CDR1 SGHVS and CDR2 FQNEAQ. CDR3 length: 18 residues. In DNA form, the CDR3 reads TGTGCCAGCAGCTTAGCTCTCCAGACCTGGGAAAGCTCCTACGAGCAGTACTTC. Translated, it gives CASSLALQTWESSYEQYF.

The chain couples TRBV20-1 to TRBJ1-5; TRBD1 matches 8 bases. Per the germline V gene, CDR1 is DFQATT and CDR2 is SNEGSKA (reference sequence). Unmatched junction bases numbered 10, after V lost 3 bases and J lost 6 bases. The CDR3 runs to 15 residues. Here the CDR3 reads CSARDRERLRQPQHF. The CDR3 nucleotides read TGCAGTGCTAGGGACAGGGAAAGGCTCCGTCAGCCCCAGCATTTT.

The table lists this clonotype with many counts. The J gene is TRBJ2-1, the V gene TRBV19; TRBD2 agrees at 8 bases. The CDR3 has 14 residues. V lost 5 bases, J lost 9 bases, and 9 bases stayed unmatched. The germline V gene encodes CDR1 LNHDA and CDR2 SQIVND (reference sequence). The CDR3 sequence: CASSVSGTKVEQFF. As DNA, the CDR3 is TGTGCCAGTAGTGTTAGCGGGACTAAGGTTGAGCAGTTCTTC.